What follows are 14 T cell receptor beta chains derived from one specimen sequenced in a study of blood T cell repertoires in COVID-19. The repertoire was sequenced with immunoSEQ multiplex PCR; TCRdb's copy has only in-frame clones and lacks some. Of approximately 100,000 clones listed, approximately 84% were seen once; the top ten hold more than 5.5%. The specimen was peripheral blood. These receptors came from a human donor in a cohort sampled during active COVID-19.

The chain couples TRBV12-3 or TRBV12-4 to TRBJ2-7, with 7 bases that match TRBD2. V trimming: 3 bases; J trimming: 1 base; junction bases outside the gene matches: 0. The CDR3 is 13 residues long. CDR3 nucleotides: TGTGCCAGCAGTTTCGGGGGGTCCTACGAGCAGTACTTC. Its translation is CASSFGGSYEQYF.

The chain is built from TRBV28 and TRBJ1-2; a possible D gene is TRBD1 (6 bases). V dropped 6 bases and J dropped 4 bases, with 12 bases sitting between them. The CDR3 has 13 residues. Germline V lookup: CDR1 MDHEN, CDR2 SYDVKM. The CDR3 here is CASRPQGPYGYTF. CDR3 DNA sequence: TGTGCCAGCAGGCCACAGGGACCCTATGGCTACACCTTC.

As regards this clone: Other nucleotide sequences from this sample produce the same CDR3. V gene TRBV14 combines with J gene TRBJ2-1, with D possibly TRBD2 on 6 matching bases. Between the trimmed V and J ends, which lost 4 bases and 4 bases, there was a span of 20 bases. Germline V lookup: CDR1 SGHDN, CDR2 FVKESK. This CDR3 has 17 residues. This CDR3 reads CASSRAPGLANYNEQFF. CDR3 bases: TGTGCCAGCAGCCGTGCTCCGGGACTCGCAAATTACAATGAGCAGTTCTTC.

The chain carries TRBV30 and TRBJ2-7; D possibly corresponds to TRBD2 (6 bases). Between the trimmed V and J ends, which lost 4 bases and 9 bases, there was a span of 16 bases. Germline V gives CDR1 GTSNPN, CDR2 SVGIG (reference sequence). The CDR3 sequence is 12 residues long. The CDR3 DNA sequence: TGTGCCTGGACAAAAACCCCGGGGGTGCAGTACTTC. Translating gives CAWTKTPGVQYF.

V and J are TRBV18 and TRBJ1-2; 7 bases map to TRBD1. The CDR3 is 13 amino acids. CDR1 is KGHSH, CDR2 LQKENI, per germline. V trimming: 4 bases; J trimming: 3 bases; junction bases outside the gene matches: 2. As DNA, the CDR3 is TGTGCCAGCTCACAGGGGGCGCACTATGGCTACACCTTC. Encoded protein: CASSQGAHYGYTF.

The rearrangement links TRBV7-3 to TRBJ2-1; possibly TRBD1 for D (6 bases). CDR1 SGHTA and CDR2 FQGTGA come from the germline V gene. The CDR3 covers 14 residues. Between the trimmed V and J ends, which lost 6 bases and 1 base, there was a span of 10 bases. CDR3 nucleotides: TGTGCCAGCAGTCTGACAGGTTCCTACAATGAGCAGTTCTTC. Its translation is CASSLTGSYNEQFF.

V and J are TRBV7-2 and TRBJ2-7; 7 positions match TRBD2. V trimming: 5 bases; J trimming: 0 bases; junction bases outside the gene matches: 7. The V gene's germline CDR1 is SGHTA and CDR2 FQGNSA. CDR3 size: 15 residues. The CDR3 reads CASSERAGSSYEQYF. CDR3 nucleotide sequence: TGTGCCAGCAGCGAAAGAGCGGGGAGCTCCTACGAGCAGTACTTC.

The chain couples TRBV28 to TRBJ1-5, with D tentatively TRBD1 (6 bases). This CDR3 region has 11 residues. The V end lost 5 bases, the J end lost 13 bases, and 12 bases lay between the germline ends. Germline CDR1 is MDHEN and CDR2 is SYDVKM. The CDR3 sequence: CASSPGTPQHF. CDR3 DNA: TGTGCCAGCAGTCCAGGGACACCTCAGCATTTT. Full variable domain (rest looked up from reference TRBV28 and TRBJ1-5): DVKVTQSSRYLVKRTGEKVFLECVQDMDHENMFWYRQDPGLGLRLIYFSYDVKMKEKGDIPEGYSVSREKKERFSLILESASTNQTSMYLCASSPGTPQHFGDGTRLSIL.

The rearrangement links TRBV3-1 (or the pseudogene TRBV3-2) to TRBJ1-5; D ambiguous. The germline V gene encodes CDR1 LGHDT and CDR2 YNNKEL (reference sequence). Trimming removed 1 base at V and 1 base at J, with 14 bases between. The CDR3 has 17 residues. The CDR3 nucleotides read TGTGCCAGCAGCCAAGGCCTGGGAGTCAACAGCAATCAGCCCCAGCATTTT. Its translation is CASSQGLGVNSNQPQHF.

This CDR3 is CASSLKAGARTDTQYF. The CDR3, as DNA: TGTGCCAGCTCACTCAAAGCGGGAGCTCGGACAGATACGCAGTATTTT. The rearrangement uses TRBV18 and TRBJ2-3; 8 bases line up with TRBD2. Trimming took 4 bases from V and 3 from J; bases not matched to a gene: 9. There are 16 residues in the CDR3. The germline V gene encodes CDR1 KGHSH and CDR2 LQKENI.

The chain links TRBV4-1 to TRBJ2-7; unclear D gene. CDR3 length equals 14 residues. V lost 0 bases to trimming and J lost 3 bases, with 9 bases between them. The V gene's germline CDR1 is MGHRA and CDR2 YSYEKL. This CDR3 reads CASSQEGSGYEQYF. For the CDR3, the DNA is TGCGCCAGCAGCCAAGAGGGCAGTGGCTACGAGCAGTACTTC.

V gene TRBV29-1 combines with J gene TRBJ2-7, with 8 bases identical to TRBD1. CDR1 and CDR2 (germline): SQVTM, ANQGSEA. The CDR3 sequence is 14 residues long. Trimming at V came to 5 bases and at J to 2 bases, leaving 8 bases not matched to a gene. The CDR3 DNA is TGCAGCGTTTCCCCTCGGGACAGGCCCTACGAGCAGTACTTC. Translating it yields CSVSPRDRPYEQYF.

J is TRBJ1-4 and V is TRBV29-1, with a possible D match to TRBD1 (6 bases). V lost 0 bases, J lost 11 bases, and 25 bases lay in between. Germline V lookup: CDR1 SQVTM, CDR2 ANQGSEA. The CDR3 is 17 residues long. The CDR3 nucleotides read TGCAGCGTTGAAGATAGCCCCGACTTAGGGGGTATGGCGAAACTGTTTTTT. This sequence encodes CSVEDSPDLGGMAKLFF.

The chain is built from TRBV18 and TRBJ1-3; unclear D gene. Between the trimmed V and J ends, which lost 6 bases and 0 bases, there was a span of 15 bases. Per germline, CDR1 KGHSH and CDR2 LQKENI. The CDR3 is 16 amino acids. CDR3 in amino acids: CASSSPTECSGNTIYF. The CDR3 nucleotides are TGTGCCAGCTCGTCCCCCACTGAATGCTCTGGAAACACCATATATTTT.